This passage covers 31 T cell receptor beta chains from one sample sequenced in a study of molecular identifiers for immune sequencing clone quantification (dated by TCRdb to 2016 to 2018). The method behind the library was PCR. This sample was sequenced with an Illumina HiSeq 4000. TCRdb reprocessed the public reads (quality trimming at Q25 with fastp, clone calling with MiXCR) and kept in-frame beta chains. A single entry per CDR3 protein holds the most common genes and DNA from its merged rows. This sample comprises fewer than 75,000 distinct CDR3 sequences, about a sixth of them detected only once. The biggest ten clones account for 1.4% to 1.5% of the sample. Sequenced material: naive CD8+ T cells from blood, with Jurkat cell RNA spiked in. What the cell subset or site label conveys for this sample: FACS-sorted CD8+CD4-CCR7+CD45RA+ naive T cells. Receptors originate from a human donor in good health. Some libraries in this study had Jurkat cell RNA spiked in.

This clonotype was detected only a few times. This rearrangement joins TRBV28 to TRBJ2-1; tentatively, D is TRBD1 (5 bases). The CDR3 totals 12 residues. The germline CDR1 and CDR2 sequences are MDHEN and SYDVKM. Trimming removed 4 bases at V and 14 bases at J, with 15 bases between. The CDR3 DNA reads TGTGCCAGCAGTTCGACAGAGCATGGGGAGTTCTTC. This translates into CASSSTEHGEFF.

In this sample, this clonotype turned up many times. At one end, the junction sequence differs from germline, possibly due to a read error. J is TRBJ2-1 and V is TRBV29-1; D ambiguous. Per germline, CDR1 SQVTM and CDR2 ANQGSEA. The CDR3 sequence is 14 residues long. CDR3 nucleotide sequence: TGCAGCGCTGAAACTGTGACCTCCTACAATGAGCAGTTCTTC. It yields the protein CSAETVTSYNEQFF.

At least ten counts were recorded for this clonotype. The chain joins TRBV7-9 to TRBJ2-5; TRBD2 matches 12 bases. V gave up 4 bases and J gave up 2 bases; unmatched junction bases: 5. In germline, CDR1 is SEHNR, CDR2 FQNEAQ (reference sequence). This CDR3 region has 16 residues. In DNA, the CDR3 is TGTGCCAGCAGCTCGACTAGCGGGAGTGATCAAGAGACCCAGTACTTC. It translates to CASSSTSGSDQETQYF. The full variable domain, its missing parts supplied by reference TRBV7-9 and TRBJ2-5, is DTGVSQNPRHKITKRGQNVTFRCDPISEHNRLYWYRQTLGQGPEFLTYFQNEAQLEKSRLLSDRFSAERPKGSFSTLEIQRTEQGDSAMYLCASSSTSGSDQETQYFGPGTRLLVL.

This clonotype was detected ten times or more. The rearrangement uses TRBV19 and TRBJ2-3; no definite D call. CDR3 length: 14 amino acids. Germline V gene sequence: CDR1 LNHDA, CDR2 SQIVND (reference sequence). V shed 2 bases and J shed 6 bases, with 12 bases lying between them. The CDR3 spells CASSIRQFLDTQYF. CDR3 in DNA: TGTGCCAGTAGTATACGTCAATTTCTCGATACGCAGTATTTT.

This clonotype was seen repeatedly, ten times or more. It is likely a read error, because the conserved phenylalanine at the end of the CDR3 is missing. Because the CDR3's place on the DNA is in doubt, the DNA is left out and the CDR3 is given as listed by TCRdb. V is TRBV20-1 and J is TRBJ1-1. The CDR3 numbers 8 amino acids, ends counted. Per germline, CDR1 DFQATT and CDR2 SNEGSKA (reference sequence). The chain's CDR3 is CSARDLVV.

Many counts were recorded for this clonotype. The chain carries TRBV29-1 and TRBJ2-4; 10 nucleotides line up with TRBD2. CDR1 is SQVTM and CDR2 is ANQGSEA in the germline V gene. This CDR3 is 17 amino acids long. V trimming: 2 bases; J trimming: 0 bases; junction bases outside the gene matches: 7. CDR3 residues: CSVEIAGGSGAKNIQYF. The CDR3 nucleotides are TGCAGCGTTGAAATAGCGGGGGGAAGTGGAGCCAAAAACATTCAGTACTTC.

The CDR3 DNA reads as TGTGCCAGCAGTTTATCCCCCCCCCCCACGACAGAAGGCGAGACCCAGTACTTC. It translates to CASSLSPPPTTEGETQYF. This chain uses TRBV27 with TRBJ2-5; possible D gene TRBD1, 5 bases. Germline assignment: CDR1 MNHEY and CDR2 SMNVEV (reference sequence). CDR3 length: 18 residues. Trimming shortened V by 0 bases and J by 5 bases, and 22 bases separated the two germline ends.

This clonotype was found many times. The chain has TRBV6-6 and TRBJ2-1; the D gene is possibly TRBD1 (6 bases). In germline, CDR1 is MNHNY, CDR2 SVGAGI (reference sequence). There are 16 residues in the CDR3. Trimming removed 6 bases from V and 6 bases from J, with 21 bases in between. In DNA form, the CDR3 reads TGTGCCAGCAGGGCAGGGGACCTAACTGGGGGCAATGAGCAGTTCTTC. Translation: CASRAGDLTGGNEQFF.

This clonotype was counted a few times. The DNA for the CDR3 is TGTGCCAGCAGCGGGGACCCCCTCGGGATTTCCTACAATGAGCAGTTCTTC. Protein: CASSGDPLGISYNEQFF. V and J are TRBV9 and TRBJ2-1, with D possibly being TRBD1 or TRBD2 (5 bases each). V gave up 3 bases and J gave up 1 base, with 17 bases separating them. The CDR3 runs to 17 residues. The germline CDR1 and CDR2 sequences are SGDLS and YYNGEE. Combining the CDR3 with reference TRBV9 and TRBJ2-1 gives the whole variable domain DSGVTQTPKHLITATGQRVTLRCSPRSGDLSVYWYQQSLDQGLQFLIQYYNGEERAKGNILERFSAQQFPDLHSELNLSSLELGDSALYFCASSGDPLGISYNEQFFGPGTRLTVL.

This chain uses TRBV29-1 with TRBJ2-1, with D possibly being TRBD2 (6 bases). The CDR3 extends over 15 amino acids. Germline CDR1 reads SQVTM; CDR2 reads ANQGSEA. V was pared by 5 bases and J by 3 bases, with 17 bases between. In DNA form, the CDR3 reads TGCAGCGTTACCCCTGTGCGGGATGGCTACAATGAGCAGTTCTTC. Its translation: CSVTPVRDGYNEQFF.

This clonotype was seen ten or more times. The chain uses TRBV14 and TRBJ2-1, with D hard to call. Germline V gene data show CDR1 as SGHDN and CDR2 as FVKESK. There are 16 residues in the CDR3. Trimming stripped 0 bases from V and 0 bases from J, with 9 bases between. DNA for the CDR3: TGTGCCAGCAGCCAAGACTTACCAAGCTCCTACAATGAGCAGTTCTTC. Translating it yields CASSQDLPSSYNEQFF.

This clonotype has at least ten counts. This rearrangement joins TRBV28 to TRBJ1-5, with D possibly being TRBD1 (5 bases). Germline V CDR1 and CDR2: MDHEN, SYDVKM. There are 14 residues in the CDR3. V was cut by 7 bases and J by 6 bases, with 16 bases left in between. The CDR3 spells CASTQFSGGQPQHF. Written as DNA, the CDR3 is TGTGCCAGCACCCAATTCTCCGGGGGTCAGCCCCAGCATTTT.

The CDR3 protein is CASQDILSYEQYF. The DNA of the CDR3 is TGTGCCAGCCAGGACATCCTCTCCTACGAGCAGTACTTC. This sequence joins TRBV19 and TRBJ2-7; weak D call: TRBD1 (5 bases). Germline V gives CDR1 LNHDA, CDR2 SQIVND (reference sequence). CDR3 length: 13 amino acids. Trimming took off 9 bases at V and 0 bases at J, with 12 bases between the two ends.

A remark on this clonotype: A read error is possible here, since a much larger clone lies one base away. CDR3 amino acids: CASSLGLAATDTQYF. In nucleotides, the CDR3 is TGTGCCAGCAGCTTGGGGCTAGCGGCAACAGATACGCAGTATTTT. V and J are TRBV5-4 and TRBJ2-3; 7 bases fit TRBD2. The V and J ends lost 0 bases and 3 bases, in that order; junction bases with no gene match: 4. Germline V gene lookup returns CDR1 SGHNT and CDR2 YYREEE (reference sequence). The CDR3 contains 15 residues. The full variable domain, with the rest looked up from reference TRBV5-4 and TRBJ2-3, is ETGVTQSPTHLIKTRGQQVTLRCSSQSGHNTVSWYQQALGQGPQFIFQYYREEENGRGNFPPRFSGLQFPNYSSELNVNALELDDSALYLCASSLGLAATDTQYFGPGTRLTVL.

The chain employs TRBV12-3 or TRBV12-4 and TRBJ2-7; 8 bases agree with TRBD2. Unmatched junction bases numbered 6, after V lost 5 bases and J lost 0 bases. The CDR3 sequence is 15 residues long. This CDR3 reads CASSTSGVSSYEQYF. The CDR3 DNA is TGTGCCAGCAGTACTAGCGGAGTGAGCTCCTACGAGCAGTACTTC.

Regarding this clonotype: A single base separates this from a much larger clone, so it may be a read error. The chain carries TRBV7-9 and TRBJ1-3; tentative D call: TRBD1 (5 bases). The CDR3 is made up of 15 amino acids. Germline assignment: CDR1 SEHNR and CDR2 FQNEAQ (reference sequence). CDR3 in amino acids: CASSSPTESGDTIYF. DNA of the CDR3: TGTGCCAGCAGCTCACCGACAGAATCTGGAGACACCATATATTTT. The variable domain in full, completed from reference TRBV7-9 and TRBJ1-3, reads DTGVSQNPRHKITKRGQNVTFRCDPISEHNRLYWYRQTLGQGPEFLTYFQNEAQLEKSRLLSDRFSAERPKGSFSTLEIQRTEQGDSAMYLCASSSPTESGDTIYFGEGSWLTVV.

This clonotype was picked up many times. The CDR3 sequence is CASAWEAGFEQYF. The CDR3 DNA reads TGTGCCAGCGCATGGGAGGCAGGGTTCGAGCAGTACTTC. This chain links TRBV27 with TRBJ2-7, with D perhaps TRBD2 (6 bases). The CDR3 runs 13 residues. Trimming cost V 8 bases and J 6 bases, with 17 bases left between them. Germline lookup yields CDR1 MNHEY and CDR2 SMNVEV (reference sequence).

This clonotype showed up just a few times. V gene TRBV10-3 combines with J gene TRBJ1-2, with D maybe TRBD1 (6 bases). This CDR3 contains 15 residues. Germline values: CDR1 ENHRY, CDR2 SYGVKD. V was pared by 3 bases and J by 0 bases, with 11 bases between. The CDR3 coding sequence is TGTGCCATCAGTGATAGGGACAAGCCTAACTATGGCTACACCTTC. Translated, it gives CAISDRDKPNYGYTF.

Points on this clonotype: No conserved phenylalanine or tryptophan is present at the end of the CDR3, so a read error is the likely explanation. The V and J genes are TRBV20-1 and TRBJ2-7; 10 positions agree with TRBD1. The length of the CDR3 is 14 residues. Germline V CDR1 and CDR2: DFQATT, SNEGSKA (reference sequence). V lost 1 base to trimming and J lost 3 bases; unmatched junction nucleotides: 3. CDR3 DNA: TGCAGTGCTAGAGGCCGGGACAGGGGCTACGAGCAGTACTCC. Its translation is CSARGRDRGYEQYS.

This clonotype was seen many times. In DNA form, the CDR3 reads TGCGCCAGCAGCCAAGCTCTAGCGGGTTGGCAGTACTTC. Its translation: CASSQALAGWQYF. The chain is built from TRBV4-1 and TRBJ2-7; 8 bases map to TRBD2. Germline CDR1 reads MGHRA; CDR2 reads YSYEKL. V was clipped by 1 base and J by 9 bases; unmatched bases: 5. The CDR3 loop spans 13 amino acids.

V is TRBV9 and J is TRBJ2-1; possibly TRBD1 or TRBD2 for D (5 bases each). Trimming removed 0 bases at V and 5 bases at J, with 12 bases between. The germline CDR1 and CDR2 sequences are SGDLS and YYNGEE. The CDR3 extends over 15 amino acids. The CDR3 region has the DNA TGTGCCAGCAGCGTAGGGGGACGACCAGACAATGAGCAGTTCTTC. It specifies CASSVGGRPDNEQFF.

This clonotype was recorded at least ten times. The chain links TRBV28 to TRBJ1-1; possible D gene TRBD1, 6 bases. There are 14 residues in the CDR3. Deletions cut 2 bases from V and 4 bases from J, with 11 bases between. Per germline, CDR1 MDHEN and CDR2 SYDVKM. CDR3 in amino acids: CASSLGGARTEAFF. The CDR3 DNA reads as TGTGCCAGCAGTTTAGGGGGGGCACGCACTGAAGCTTTCTTT.

There are a few counts of this clonotype. The chain employs TRBV6-1 and TRBJ2-5, with D perhaps matching TRBD1 or TRBD2 (5 bases each). CDR1 is MNHNS, CDR2 SASEGT, per germline. V was shortened by 4 bases and J by 4 bases, with 16 bases between the two germline ends. CDR3 size: 15 residues. In DNA form, the CDR3 reads TGTGCCAGCAGTGTTTTTTGGGGGACCCCAGAGACCCAGTACTTC. It codes for CASSVFWGTPETQYF.

This clonotype was observed a single time. This clone may be a read error of a much larger clone one base away. It is likely a read error, because the conserved phenylalanine at the end of the CDR3 is missing. The DNA is omitted, as the CDR3 cannot be located on it reliably, and the CDR3 follows TCRdb's listing. The V and J genes are TRBV7-8 and TRBJ1-5. Per the germline V gene, CDR1 is SGHVS and CDR2 is FQNEAQ. The CDR3 length is 14 residues, termini included. This CDR3 reads CASSFFGEGQPQHS.

This clonotype was found many times. The rearrangement uses TRBV28 and TRBJ1-5; D remains ambiguous. The germline CDR1 and CDR2 sequences are MDHEN and SYDVKM. With 3 bases removed from V and 0 bases from J, the gap between germline ends came to 9 bases. The CDR3 covers 15 residues. CDR3 DNA: TGTGCCAGCAGTTTCCCCGGGAATAGCAATCAGCCCCAGCATTTT. Encoded protein: CASSFPGNSNQPQHF.

This clonotype was counted at least ten times. The chain is built from TRBV5-4 and TRBJ2-5, with TRBD2 matching 10 bases. Germline V gene sequence: CDR1 SGHNT, CDR2 YYREEE (reference sequence). Trimming at V came to 2 bases and at J to 1 base, leaving 2 bases not matched to a gene. This CDR3 contains 15 residues. CDR3 sequence reads: CASSLAGGLQETQYF. DNA for the CDR3: TGTGCCAGCAGCTTAGCGGGAGGGCTCCAAGAGACCCAGTACTTC.

This clonotype was found many times. The V gene is TRBV7-6, the J gene TRBJ2-2; D is perhaps TRBD2 (6 bases). Trimming pared 1 base from V and 3 bases from J, leaving 15 bases between. Germline V lookup: CDR1 SGHVS, CDR2 FNYEAQ. The CDR3 is 17 residues long. In DNA, the CDR3 is TGTGCCAGCAGCTTAGTGGGTAGCGGCCCCTACACCGGGGAGCTGTTTTTT. Its protein product is CASSLVGSGPYTGELFF. Full variable domain (rest looked up from reference TRBV7-6 and TRBJ2-2): GAGVSQSPRYKVTKRGQDVALRCDPISGHVSLYWYRQALGQGPEFLTYFNYEAQQDKSGLPNDRFSAERPEGSISTLTIQRTEQRDSAMYRCASSLVGSGPYTGELFFGEGSRLTVL.

About this clonotype itself: This may be a read error: a much more frequent sequence differs by one nucleotide. This chain links TRBV27 with TRBJ1-1; D ambiguous. This CDR3 has 15 residues. Germline CDR1 and CDR2: MNHEY and SMNVEV (reference sequence). CDR3 DNA sequence: TGTGCCTGCAGTTTAGGCGGGTCTATCGGATCTGAAGCTTTCTTT. Residues: CACSLGGSIGSEAFF.

There are many counts of this clonotype. The chain has TRBV7-9 and TRBJ2-3, with TRBD2 identical over 9 bases. Germline CDR1 is SEHNR and CDR2 is FQNEAQ (reference sequence). This CDR3 contains 17 residues. The junction had 11 bases not matched to a gene; V was cut back by 4 bases and J by 3 bases. The CDR3 DNA reads as TGTGCCAGCAGCTCGTCGGAAGCGGGAGGTGGGACAGATACGCAGTATTTT. Translating it yields CASSSSEAGGGTDTQYF.

This clonotype was seen many times. The genes are TRBV29-1 and TRBJ2-1; 7 bases match TRBD1. Germline assignment: CDR1 SQVTM and CDR2 ANQGSEA. The CDR3 covers 15 residues. After removal of 1 base from V and 7 bases from J, the junction contained 10 bases not matched to a gene. The CDR3 protein is CSVEVYRGLLNEQFF. In DNA form, the CDR3 reads TGCAGCGTTGAAGTGTACAGGGGATTGTTGAATGAGCAGTTCTTC.

This clonotype turned up a few times. The chain is built from TRBV13 and TRBJ2-3, with D maybe TRBD1 (6 bases). This CDR3 is built from 13 residues. Germline V gives CDR1 PRHDT, CDR2 FYEKMQ (reference sequence). The V end lost 7 bases, the J end lost 2 bases, and 10 bases lay between the germline ends. The DNA for the CDR3 is TGTGCCAGCACGAACAGGGACACAGATACGCAGTATTTT. Amino acid sequence: CASTNRDTDTQYF. The variable domain in full, completed from reference TRBV13 and TRBJ2-3, reads AAGVIQSPRHLIKEKRETATLKCYPIPRHDTVYWYQQGPGQDPQFLISFYEKMQSDKGSIPDRFSAQQFSDYHSELNMSSLELGDSALYFCASTNRDTDTQYFGPGTRLTVL.